A selection of T cell receptor beta chains follows, all from one sample in a study of read filtering for tumor transcriptome and immune sequencing. TCRdb independently ran MiXCR on the reads; one entry per CDR3 protein. Of around 140,000 distinct CDR3 sequences listed, under 15% were seen once; the top ten hold roughly 7.6%. The sequenced sample was a population of CD138-negative cells sorted from bone marrow. Every receptor here comes from a donor over 35 with multiple myeloma. Both conserved end residues are part of each CDR3. The D gene is left open where the match is weak. Some rows mark clone size as missing; the rest say once, few, many or name a class of expanded clone.

J: TRBJ1-5
size: many
D: TRBD1
V: TRBV20-1
length: 14
DNA: TGCAGTGCTAAGGGACAGGGTCTCCGGCCGACCCAGCATTTT
CDR3: CSAKGQGLRPTQHF

J: TRBJ1-1
size: many
D: .
V: TRBV7-3
length: 12
DNA: TGTGCCAGCAGCCGTTCGAACACTGAAGCTTTCTTT
CDR3: CASSRSNTEAFF

J: TRBJ2-2
size: many
D: TRBD2
V: TRBV29-1
length: 13
DNA: TGCAGCGTGGGGACTAGGGGTGCCGGGGAGCTGTTTTTT
CDR3: CSVGTRGAGELFF

J: TRBJ2-7
size: .
D: .
V: TRBV4-2
length: 14
DNA: TGTGCCAGCAGCCCGAAGGAGAGCTCCTACGAGCAGTACTTC
CDR3: CASSPKESSYEQYF

J: TRBJ1-5
size: .
D: TRBD1
V: TRBV12-3/TRBV12-4
length: 16
DNA: TGTGCCAGCAGTCCCTACAGGGGCAGGAGCAATCAGCCCCAGCATTTT
CDR3: CASSPYRGRSNQPQHF

J: TRBJ1-2
size: .
D: .
V: TRBV30
length: 13
DNA: TGTGCCTGGAGTGTACAATCTGACTATGGCTACACCTTC
CDR3: CAWSVQSDYGYTF

J: TRBJ1-3
size: many
D: TRBD1
V: TRBV29-1
length: 13
DNA: TGTGTAGCTGACAGGGGCCAAGGAAACACCATATATTTT
CDR3: CVADRGQGNTIYF

J: TRBJ2-1
size: many
D: TRBD2
V: TRBV3-1
length: 17
DNA: TGTGCCAGCAGCCCCTTTAGCGGGATAGCCTCCTACAATGAGCAGTTCTTC
CDR3: CASSPFSGIASYNEQFF

J: TRBJ2-3
size: many
D: .
V: TRBV29-1
length: 14
DNA: TGCAGCGTTGGACGGGAGTGGGGGTCGGATACGCAGTATTTT
CDR3: CSVGREWGSDTQYF

J: TRBJ2-5
size: .
D: TRBD2
V: TRBV18
length: 17
DNA: TGTGCCAGCTCACCCTCCCAACTAGCGGGTGCTGGGGAGACCCAGTACTTC
CDR3: CASSPSQLAGAGETQYF

J: TRBJ2-6
size: many
D: .
V: TRBV25-1
length: 15
DNA: TGTGCCAGCAGTGCCGGACTTTCTGGGGCCAACGTCCTGACTTTC
CDR3: CASSAGLSGANVLTF

J: TRBJ2-1
size: many
D: .
V: TRBV19
length: 19
DNA: TGTGCCAGTAGTACAGACTCCAACACACGCGGCAGGTCCTACAATGAGCAGTTCTTC
CDR3: CASSTDSNTRGRSYNEQFF

J: TRBJ1-1
size: many
D: TRBD1
V: TRBV6-2/TRBV6-3
length: 15
DNA: TGTGCCAGCACCGATCCCGGACAGGGAGATACTGAAGCTTTCTTT
CDR3: CASTDPGQGDTEAFF

J: TRBJ2-1
size: many
D: TRBD2
V: TRBV10-2
length: 15
DNA: TGCGCCAGCAGCCGCACTAGCGCGGAATACAATGAGCAGTTCTTC
CDR3: CASSRTSAEYNEQFF

J: TRBJ1-1
size: .
D: .
V: TRBV19
length: 13
DNA: TGTGCCAGTACCCCTCGACGGGGGACTGAAGCTTTCTTT
CDR3: CASTPRRGTEAFF

J: TRBJ1-6
size: many
D: .
V: TRBV7-9
length: 15
DNA: TGTGCCAGCACCCCGACAGGCGCCTATAATTCACCCCTCCACTTT
CDR3: CASTPTGAYNSPLHF

J: TRBJ1-5
size: many
D: .
V: TRBV7-8
length: 16
DNA: TGTGCCAGCAGCTTAGGAGGAGACACCCGAGTACAGCCCCAGCATTTT
CDR3: CASSLGGDTRVQPQHF

J: TRBJ1-5
size: .
D: TRBD1
V: TRBV23-1
length: 18
DNA: TGTGCCAGCAGCCGGGCGACCGGGACAGGGGGCAAGAATCAGCCCCAGCATTTT
CDR3: CASSRATGTGGKNQPQHF

J: TRBJ1-1
size: many
D: TRBD1
V: TRBV3-1
length: 15
DNA: TGTGCCAGCAGCCCCGTGACAGGGGAGAACACTGAAGCTTTCTTT
CDR3: CASSPVTGENTEAFF

J: TRBJ1-5
size: many
D: TRBD1
V: TRBV12-3/TRBV12-4
length: 20
DNA: TGTGCCAGCAGTTTAGAGTGGGGGCTGGGACAGGGCCCGAGCAATCAGCCCCAGCATTTT
CDR3: CASSLEWGLGQGPSNQPQHF

J: TRBJ2-7
size: many
D: .
V: TRBV2
length: 13
DNA: TGTGCCAGCAGTTCGCAGCTGGCTTACGAGCAGTACTTC
CDR3: CASSSQLAYEQYF

J: TRBJ1-5
size: many
D: .
V: TRBV7-2
length: 17
DNA: TGTGCCAGCAGCCCCAGGGGTGGGGGGACGAGCAATCAGCCCCAGCATTTT
CDR3: CASSPRGGGTSNQPQHF

J: TRBJ2-6
size: many
D: .
V: TRBV5-1
length: 15
DNA: TGCGCCAGCAGCTTCAAGATCTCTGGGGCCAACGTCCTGACTTTC
CDR3: CASSFKISGANVLTF

J: TRBJ2-7
size: .
D: .
V: TRBV6-5
length: 14
DNA: TGTGCCAGCAGCCCAACCTGGACGCGCTACGAGCAGTACTTC
CDR3: CASSPTWTRYEQYF

J: TRBJ2-3
size: many
D: .
V: TRBV21-1
length: 14
DNA: TGTGCCAGCAGCAAAGAGAAGGGCCGAGATACGCAGTATTTT
CDR3: CASSKEKGRDTQYF